Presented here are 29 T cell receptor beta chains from one specimen sequenced in a study of cytomegalovirus exposure and HLA in healthy donors. The PCR had 60 Vbeta and 13 Jbeta primers. Assay used: immunoSEQ multiplex PCR; TCRdb lists only in-frame clones, some missing. The sample carries roughly 190,000 clones, 70% to 80% recorded once. The sample taken for sequencing was PBMCs. The receptor set was obtained from a woman aged 50 to 60 in good health and CMV-seronegative.

The chain uses TRBV5-1 and TRBJ2-5, with D perhaps matching TRBD2 (8 bases). The J call may be in error: the DNA end matches TRBJ2-7 better. The V gene's germline CDR1 is SGHRS and CDR2 YFSETQ. The CDR3 runs to 16 residues. The CDR3: CASSPGGAGGSYEQYF. In nucleotides, the CDR3 is TGCGCCAGCAGCCCGGGAGGGGCAGGGGGGTCTTACGAGCAGTACTTC.

This clone was seen more than once but under ten times. This CDR3 is CASSQSRAGYTF. For the CDR3, the DNA is TGTGCCAGCAGCCAATCGCGGGCTGGCTACACCTTC. The chain uses TRBV16 and TRBJ1-2; D ambiguous. Per germline, CDR1 KGHSY and CDR2 FQNENV. The CDR3 has 12 amino acids. The V end was cut by 0 bases, the J end by 7 bases, with 6 bases between.

This chain uses TRBV19 with TRBJ2-4; 10 positions match TRBD1. Germline loops: CDR1 LNHDA, CDR2 SQIVND (reference sequence). V lost 5 bases, J lost 1 base, and 11 bases stayed unmatched. CDR3 size: 18 residues. Written as DNA, the CDR3 is TGTGCCAGTAGTTTCGGGACAGGGGCCCCTTTGGCCAAAAACATTCAGTACTTC. Protein sequence: CASSFGTGAPLAKNIQYF.

This clone was found once. CDR3 in DNA: TGTGCCAGCAGCTTAGCGAGGGGGACAGGGGTGGGGAGACAAGAGACCCAGTACTTC. Amino acid sequence: CASSLARGTGVGRQETQYF. The V gene is TRBV7-2, the J gene TRBJ2-5; 10 nucleotides align to TRBD1. This CDR3 is 19 amino acids long. V was pared by 0 bases and J by 2 bases, with 12 bases of the junction left unmatched. CDR1 and CDR2 from the germline V gene are SGHTA and FQGNSA.

The chain employs TRBV15 and TRBJ1-1, with D maybe TRBD1 (6 bases). Germline CDR1 is LNHNV and CDR2 is YYDKDF (reference sequence). The CDR3 length is 15 residues. Trimming cost V 3 bases and J 5 bases, with 16 bases left between them. CDR3 region: CATSSQARGGTEAFF. The CDR3 nucleotides are TGTGCCACCAGCAGTCAGGCCAGGGGAGGGACTGAAGCTTTCTTT. Based on the CDR3 plus reference TRBV15 and TRBJ1-1, the full variable domain is DAMVIQNPRYQVTQFGKPVTLSCSQTLNHNVMYWYQQKSSQAPKLLFHYYDKDFNNEADTPDNFQSRRPNTSFCFLDIRSPGLGDTAMYLCATSSQARGGTEAFFGQGTRLTVV.

This sequence joins TRBV5-4 and TRBJ2-1; D perhaps matches TRBD2 (8 bases). The CDR3 has 15 amino acids. Germline CDR1 is SGHNT and CDR2 is YYREEE (reference sequence). V was pared by 4 bases and J by 0 bases, with 11 bases between. The CDR3 DNA sequence: TGTGCCAGCAGCCGGGAGGGGGCCTCCTACAATGAGCAGTTCTTC. Its translation: CASSREGASYNEQFF.

The V and J genes are TRBV19 and TRBJ2-7; D possibly corresponds to TRBD1 (6 bases). V gave up 4 bases and J gave up 2 bases, with 12 bases separating them. The CDR3 runs to 14 residues. Germline loops: CDR1 LNHDA, CDR2 SQIVND (reference sequence). The CDR3 loop reads CASSRGTPAYEQYF. CDR3 in DNA: TGTGCCAGTAGTAGAGGGACACCTGCCTACGAGCAGTACTTC.

This chain connects TRBV6-5 to TRBJ1-5; D might be TRBD1 (6 bases). V was cut by 5 bases and J by 0 bases, with 11 bases left in between. The CDR3 consists of 15 residues. Germline CDR1 MNHEY, CDR2 SVGAGI. In DNA form, the CDR3 reads TGTGCCAGCAGTCGGACAGTAAATAGCAATCAGCCCCAGCATTTT. It translates to CASSRTVNSNQPQHF.

This clone was seen once. This chain links TRBV7-6 with TRBJ1-4; 10 nucleotides align to TRBD1. The V and J ends lost 5 bases and 0 bases, in that order; junction bases with no gene match: 6. The length of the CDR3 is 17 residues. Germline V gives CDR1 SGHVS, CDR2 FNYEAQ. This CDR3 is CASSLSGTGATNEKLFF. CDR3 nucleotides: TGTGCCAGCAGCCTCTCCGGGACAGGGGCAACTAATGAAAAACTGTTTTTT.

Only a few counts were recorded for this clone. The rearrangement links TRBV7-2 to TRBJ2-7; TRBD1 matches at 7 bases. Germline CDR1 and CDR2: SGHTA and FQGNSA. Trimming took 3 bases from V and 2 from J; bases not matched to a gene: 7. This CDR3 region has 15 residues. CDR3 amino acids: CASSFGTVRTYEQYF. The CDR3 region has the DNA TGTGCCAGCAGCTTTGGGACAGTCAGGACCTACGAGCAGTACTTC.

The rearrangement uses TRBV28 and TRBJ1-1, with D perhaps TRBD1 (6 bases). The CDR3 is made up of 14 amino acids. Per the germline V gene, CDR1 is MDHEN and CDR2 is SYDVKM. The CDR3 sequence is CCSGRGGIGTEAFF. DNA of the CDR3: TGTTGCAGTGGTAGGGGGGGGATAGGGACTGAAGCTTTCTTT.

CDR3: CASSALGTSGYNEQFF. CDR3 coding DNA: TGTGCCAGCAGTGCCCTCGGCACTAGCGGTTACAATGAGCAGTTCTTC. V and J are TRBV6-1 and TRBJ2-1; 8 bases line up with TRBD2. This CDR3 has 16 amino acids. Germline V CDR1 and CDR2: MNHNS, SASEGT. J was trimmed by 4 bases and V by 4 bases; bases with no gene match: 9.

J is TRBJ1-2 and V is TRBV9; 9 nucleotides line up with TRBD1. CDR1 SGDLS and CDR2 YYNGEE come from the germline V gene. Losses at the gene ends were 4 bases for V and 6 bases for J; bases not matched to a gene: 13. CDR3 size: 16 residues. The CDR3 DNA reads TGTGCCAGCAGCATAGCCGCACAGGGGGCGCCTCATGGCTACACCTTC. It is translated as CASSIAAQGAPHGYTF. Variable domain in full (rest from reference TRBV9 and TRBJ1-2): DSGVTQTPKHLITATGQRVTLRCSPRSGDLSVYWYQQSLDQGLQFLIQYYNGEERAKGNILERFSAQQFPDLHSELNLSSLELGDSALYFCASSIAAQGAPHGYTFGSGTRLTVV.

The rearrangement uses TRBV5-5 and TRBJ2-1, with D perhaps matching TRBD2 (5 bases). Trimming pared 1 base from V and 6 bases from J, leaving 11 bases between. The germline V gene has CDR1 SGHKS and CDR2 YYEKEE (reference sequence). The length of the CDR3 is 14 residues. The chain's CDR3 is CASSLPGGGNEQFF. In nucleotides, the CDR3 is TGTGCCAGCAGCTTGCCTGGAGGAGGCAATGAGCAGTTCTTC.

There are a few counts of this clone. The junction differs from germline at one of its ends, possibly a read error. The chain couples TRBV7-9 to TRBJ2-5, with D unresolved. In germline, CDR1 is SEHNR, CDR2 FQNEAQ (reference sequence). This CDR3 comprises 13 residues. The CDR3 nucleotides are TGTTCCAGCACTGGGCAGCCTCAAGAGACCCAGTACTTC. It codes for CSSTGQPQETQYF.

This chain joins TRBV7-8 and TRBJ2-7; TRBD2 agrees at 7 bases. Trimming took 6 bases from V and 2 from J; bases not matched to a gene: 10. Germline CDR1 reads SGHVS; CDR2 reads FQNEAQ. The CDR3 extends over 15 amino acids. The CDR3, as DNA: TGTGCCAGCAGGCCCCCCCCTAGCGGCGCCTACGAGCAGTACTTC. Translating it yields CASRPPPSGAYEQYF.

This chain uses TRBV28 with TRBJ2-2; 9 nucleotides align to TRBD2. The trim removed 1 base at V and 4 bases at J, leaving 4 bases unmatched. Germline CDR1 and CDR2: MDHEN and SYDVKM. This CDR3 spans 16 amino acids. CDR3 residues: CASSLLPSGVTGELFF. The CDR3 coding sequence is TGTGCCAGCAGTTTATTACCTAGCGGGGTCACCGGGGAGCTGTTTTTT.

The chain couples TRBV7-2 to TRBJ1-3; no firm D call. Trimming removed 1 base from V and 0 bases from J, with 10 bases in between. The CDR3 consists of 16 residues. The germline CDR1 and CDR2 sequences are SGHTA and FQGNSA. As DNA, the CDR3 is TGTGCCAGCAGCTTAGAATCCTCCCGCTCTGGAAACACCATATATTTT. As protein: CASSLESSRSGNTIYF.

This clone showed up just a few times. Other DNA sequences of this sample code for an identical CDR3. This chain connects TRBV7-9 to TRBJ1-1; a weak D match, TRBD1 (5 bases). This CDR3 has 13 amino acids. V was clipped by 5 bases and J by 4 bases, with 11 bases between them. Germline V gene sequence: CDR1 SEHNR, CDR2 FQNEAQ (reference sequence). The DNA for the CDR3 is TGTGCCAGCAGCCCCTGGGGGGGCACTGAAGCTTTCTTT. Protein sequence: CASSPWGGTEAFF.

There are a few counts of this clone. This specimen includes other DNA sequences encoding the same CDR3. The chain carries TRBV6-1 and TRBJ2-7; 7 bases map to TRBD1. J gave up 5 bases and V 5 bases, and 12 bases lay outside the gene matches. The germline gives CDR1 MNHNS, CDR2 SASEGT. The CDR3 consists of 15 residues. In DNA, the CDR3 is TGTGCCAGCAGTACAACAGGGGCACCCCGCCACGAGCAGTACTTC. Translation: CASSTTGAPRHEQYF.

The V and J genes are TRBV6-5 and TRBJ1-2; D is uncertain. Trimming removed 6 bases at V and 0 bases at J, with 11 bases between. The CDR3 has 14 amino acids. Germline V CDR1 and CDR2: MNHEY, SVGAGI. The CDR3 protein is CASSYNPANYGYTF. The DNA of the CDR3 is TGTGCCAGCAGCTACAATCCAGCTAACTATGGCTACACCTTC.

This clone was seen just once. The rearrangement links TRBV9 to TRBJ2-1, with 10 positions matching TRBD2. CDR3 length: 17 amino acids. The germline V gene has CDR1 SGDLS and CDR2 YYNGEE. The V segment lost 0 bases and the J segment 1 base; nucleotides outside the gene matches: 4. The CDR3 spells CASSVGSGRASYNEQFF. The DNA for the CDR3 is TGTGCCAGCAGCGTAGGGAGCGGGAGGGCTTCCTACAATGAGCAGTTCTTC.

The chain combines TRBV7-9 with TRBJ2-1; perhaps TRBD1 as D (6 bases). The CDR3 is 17 residues long. V dropped 4 bases and J dropped 4 bases, with 20 bases sitting between them. Looked up from germline, CDR1 is SEHNR and CDR2 is FQNEAQ (reference sequence). CDR3 sequence: CASSSQLAGGQYNEQFF. The CDR3 DNA reads as TGTGCCAGCAGCTCGCAATTGGCTGGGGGCCAATACAATGAGCAGTTCTTC.

The gene calls are TRBV15 and TRBJ2-2; TRBD1 matches at 8 bases. Germline values: CDR1 LNHNV, CDR2 YYDKDF (reference sequence). V shed 2 bases and J 0 bases; nucleotides not matched to a gene: 2. The CDR3 is 16 residues long. The CDR3 bases are TGTGCCACCAGCAGACCGGGACAGGCGAACACCGGGGAGCTGTTTTTT. It is translated as CATSRPGQANTGELFF.

V usage is TRBV4-2 and J usage is TRBJ2-7; no firm D call. The V end lost 0 bases, the J end lost 2 bases, and 11 bases lay between the germline ends. Germline V gene lookup returns CDR1 LGHNA and CDR2 YNFKEQ. This CDR3 is 15 amino acids long. The CDR3 loop reads CASSQESRPPYEQYF. CDR3 nucleotide sequence: TGTGCCAGCAGCCAAGAGTCCAGGCCACCCTACGAGCAGTACTTC.

V and J are TRBV30 and TRBJ1-5; 12 bases are shared with TRBD1. This CDR3 spans 15 amino acids. After removal of 0 bases from V and 6 bases from J, the junction contained 3 bases not matched to a gene. Per the germline V gene, CDR1 is GTSNPN and CDR2 is SVGIG (reference sequence). The CDR3 spells CAWSVGTGGRQPQHF. The DNA of the CDR3 is TGTGCCTGGAGTGTTGGGACAGGGGGCCGTCAGCCCCAGCATTTT.

This rearrangement joins TRBV18 to TRBJ2-7; TRBD1 matches at 7 bases. The V segment lost 8 bases and the J segment 5 bases; nucleotides outside the gene matches: 9. In germline, CDR1 is KGHSH, CDR2 LQKENI. CDR3 size: 13 residues. The CDR3 is CASLSNRGNEQYF. The CDR3 DNA reads as TGTGCCAGCCTTTCTAACAGGGGCAACGAGCAGTACTTC.

This rearrangement joins TRBV11-2 to TRBJ2-7; TRBD2 is a possible D gene (6 bases). CDR1 is SGHAT and CDR2 is FQNNGV in the germline V gene. V lost 5 bases and J 4 bases, leaving 15 bases between the germline ends. The CDR3 has 14 residues. The CDR3 reads CASSAAGLLYEQYF. In DNA form, the CDR3 reads TGTGCCAGCAGCGCGGCGGGACTCCTATACGAGCAGTACTTC.

The chain uses TRBV29-1 and TRBJ2-5; D call uncertain. This CDR3 has 12 residues. Trimming shortened V by 5 bases and J by 3 bases, and 10 bases separated the two germline ends. CDR1 is SQVTM, CDR2 ANQGSEA, per germline. Here the CDR3 reads CSVSAAKETQYF. The CDR3 DNA reads as TGCAGCGTTTCGGCGGCCAAAGAGACCCAGTACTTC.